These T cell receptor beta chains were read from a single sample in a study of T cells in Graves' hyperthyroidism and ophthalmopathy. TCRdb itself ran the multiplex PCR reads through MiXCR, one entry per CDR3 protein. The sample has around 420,000 distinct CDR3 sequences, about 15% seen once. Sequenced input: blood. The origin of the receptors is a woman between 18 and 29 years old with Graves' hyperthyroidism. The CDR3 runs from the conserved cysteine through the conserved F or W. Each record gives: V gene, J gene, clone size, D gene, CDR3 protein, CDR3 DNA. The D gene is left open where the match is weak. Size values are once, few and many counts, or a class for expanded clones, and some rows have none.

v_gene: TRBV20-1
j_gene: TRBJ2-3
abundance: -
d_gene: -
CDR3aa: CSARRVLETEKLDTQYF
CDR3nt: TGCAGTGCTAGACGGGTCTTGGAAACTGAAAAGTTAGATACGCAGTATTTT

v_gene: TRBV7-3
j_gene: TRBJ1-1
abundance: many
d_gene: -
CDR3aa: CASSLTSITEAFF
CDR3nt: TGTGCCAGCAGCTTAACCTCCATCACTGAAGCTTTCTTT

v_gene: TRBV19
j_gene: TRBJ1-5
abundance: -
d_gene: -
CDR3aa: CATRGGNQPQHF
CDR3nt: TGTGCCACCCGAGGAGGGAATCAGCCCCAGCATTTT

v_gene: TRBV29-1
j_gene: TRBJ1-1
abundance: few
d_gene: -
CDR3aa: CSVEDFQAGGSTEAFF
CDR3nt: TGCAGCGTTGAAGATTTTCAGGCCGGGGGATCCACTGAAGCTTTCTTT

v_gene: TRBV4-3
j_gene: TRBJ1-2
abundance: few
d_gene: -
CDR3aa: CASSQVGQGGANYGYTF
CDR3nt: TGCGCCAGCAGCCAAGTCGGGCAGGGTGGCGCTAACTATGGCTACACCTTC

v_gene: TRBV3-1
j_gene: TRBJ1-5
abundance: many
d_gene: -
CDR3aa: CASSQGRDQPQHF
CDR3nt: TGTGCCAGCAGCCAAGGACGCGATCAGCCCCAGCATTTT

v_gene: TRBV7-9
j_gene: TRBJ1-5
abundance: few
d_gene: TRBD1
CDR3aa: CASSPTGVRPQHF
CDR3nt: TGTGCCAGCAGCCCGACAGGGGTAAGGCCCCAGCATTTT

v_gene: TRBV10-2
j_gene: TRBJ2-4
abundance: -
d_gene: -
CDR3aa: CASSERGQANIQYF
CDR3nt: TGCGCCAGCAGTGAGAGGGGCCAGGCCAACATTCAGTACTTC

v_gene: TRBV25-1
j_gene: TRBJ2-7
abundance: -
d_gene: -
CDR3aa: CASSARANSYNEQYF
CDR3nt: TGTGCCAGCAGTGCCCGAGCAAATTCCTACAATGAGCAGTACTTC

v_gene: TRBV12-3/TRBV12-4
j_gene: TRBJ1-2
abundance: many
d_gene: TRBD1
CDR3aa: CASSLLDREGYGYTF
CDR3nt: TGTGCCAGCAGTTTGCTTGACAGGGAAGGCTATGGCTACACCTTC

v_gene: TRBV3-1
j_gene: TRBJ2-3
abundance: many
d_gene: TRBD1
CDR3aa: CASSVGTGETDTQYF
CDR3nt: TGTGCCAGCAGTGTAGGGACAGGCGAAACAGATACGCAGTATTTT

v_gene: TRBV2
j_gene: TRBJ2-5
abundance: many
d_gene: TRBD1
CDR3aa: CASSGDRVRETQYF
CDR3nt: TGTGCCAGCAGCGGTGACAGGGTTCGGGAGACCCAGTACTTC

v_gene: TRBV7-2
j_gene: TRBJ2-1
abundance: -
d_gene: TRBD2
CDR3aa: CASSLPTKRAGVGSYNEQFF
CDR3nt: TGTGCCAGCAGCTTACCTACCAAGAGAGCGGGAGTAGGGTCCTACAATGAGCAGTTCTTC

v_gene: TRBV28
j_gene: TRBJ2-2
abundance: -
d_gene: -
CDR3aa: CASSPGGGGGELFF
CDR3nt: TGTGCCAGCAGTCCAGGGGGGGGCGGAGGGGAGCTGTTTTTT

v_gene: TRBV3-1
j_gene: TRBJ2-7
abundance: -
d_gene: -
CDR3aa: CASSPDRILYEQYF
CDR3nt: TGTGCCAGCAGTCCCGACCGAATCCTATACGAGCAGTACTTC

v_gene: TRBV5-1
j_gene: TRBJ2-3
abundance: -
d_gene: -
CDR3aa: CASSPIRGITDTQYF
CDR3nt: TGCGCCAGCAGCCCTATCCGGGGAATCACAGATACGCAGTATTTT

v_gene: TRBV3-1
j_gene: TRBJ2-2
abundance: many
d_gene: TRBD2
CDR3aa: CASSPRASGNTGELFF
CDR3nt: TGTGCCAGCAGCCCCCGTGCTAGCGGCAACACCGGGGAGCTGTTTTTT

v_gene: TRBV20-1
j_gene: TRBJ2-7
abundance: -
d_gene: -
CDR3aa: CSARDRYRAGYEQYF
CDR3nt: TGCAGTGCTAGAGATCGGTACAGGGCTGGGTACGAGCAGTACTTC

v_gene: TRBV29-1
j_gene: TRBJ2-1
abundance: many
d_gene: -
CDR3aa: CSVVLRAMNNEQFF
CDR3nt: TGCAGCGTTGTATTGCGGGCAATGAACAATGAGCAGTTCTTC

v_gene: TRBV7-9
j_gene: TRBJ2-7
abundance: many
d_gene: -
CDR3aa: CASSFAGYEQYF
CDR3nt: TGTGCCAGCAGCTTTGCGGGCTACGAGCAGTACTTC

v_gene: TRBV28
j_gene: TRBJ2-1
abundance: -
d_gene: TRBD2
CDR3aa: CASSFGLVWVDEQFF
CDR3nt: TGTGCCAGCAGTTTTGGACTAGTCTGGGTCGATGAGCAGTTCTTC

v_gene: TRBV11-2
j_gene: TRBJ2-5
abundance: many
d_gene: -
CDR3aa: CASSFNVGNQETQYF
CDR3nt: TGTGCCAGCAGCTTCAACGTGGGGAACCAAGAGACCCAGTACTTC

v_gene: TRBV12-3/TRBV12-4
j_gene: TRBJ1-2
abundance: many
d_gene: -
CDR3aa: CASSSSAHLYGYTF
CDR3nt: TGTGCCAGCAGTTCCAGCGCGCATCTCTATGGCTACACCTTC

v_gene: TRBV28
j_gene: TRBJ1-3
abundance: many
d_gene: -
CDR3aa: CASSLLRGNGNTIYF
CDR3nt: TGTGCCAGCAGTTTATTAAGGGGAAACGGAAACACCATATATTTT

v_gene: TRBV24-1
j_gene: TRBJ2-2
abundance: -
d_gene: -
CDR3aa: CATSRLGRGQTAGELFF
CDR3nt: TGTGCCACCAGTCGACTTGGAAGGGGTCAAACGGCCGGGGAGCTGTTTTTT

v_gene: TRBV27
j_gene: TRBJ1-1
abundance: -
d_gene: -
CDR3aa: CASSFGSSNTEAFF
CDR3nt: TGTGCCAGCAGTTTCGGCAGCTCGAACACTGAAGCTTTCTTT

v_gene: TRBV10-3
j_gene: TRBJ2-2
abundance: -
d_gene: TRBD2
CDR3aa: CAISESSSGRAYGELFF
CDR3nt: TGTGCCATCAGTGAGTCATCTAGCGGGAGGGCCTACGGGGAGCTGTTTTTT

v_gene: TRBV6-2/TRBV6-3
j_gene: TRBJ1-3
abundance: -
d_gene: -
CDR3aa: CASRPRFGSSGNTIYF
CDR3nt: TGTGCCAGCAGGCCCCGTTTTGGAAGCTCTGGAAACACCATATATTTT

v_gene: TRBV11-2
j_gene: TRBJ2-7
abundance: many
d_gene: -
CDR3aa: CASGHSGVEEQYF
CDR3nt: TGTGCCAGCGGACACAGTGGCGTTGAAGAGCAGTACTTC